This is a list of T cell receptor beta chains from one sample in a study of control samples from healthy donors and cancer patients. The data were produced by immunoSEQ multiplex PCR, yet TCRdb's version contains in-frame clones alone and is incomplete. This table holds 60,000 to 70,000 clones, roughly 85% found once. The sample taken for sequencing was blood. Receptors were obtained from a man aged 40-49 years in good health. Both conserved end residues are part of each CDR3. D genes are given only for firm matches.

>.|TRBJ1-2|14|TRBV28
CASNIPGGGYGYTF
>.|TRBJ1-6|14|TRBV7-2
CASSLSSYNSPLHF
>.|TRBJ1-1|16|TRBV4-3
CASSQHAGTANTEAFF
>.|TRBJ1-5|18|TRBV7-8
CASSLAGRLQASDQPQHF
>TRBD2|TRBJ2-1|15|TRBV9
CASSEGGLAPNEQFF
>TRBD1|TRBJ2-5|18|TRBV10-3
CAISESRLGDRGRETQYF
>.|TRBJ2-7|14|TRBV6-5
CASSPAGSLYEQYF
>TRBD2|TRBJ2-1|16|TRBV7-3
CASSNRGERGNNEQFF
>.|TRBJ1-2|12|TRBV3-1/TRBV3-2
CASSQSHYGYTF
>.|TRBJ2-3|14|TRBV6-2/TRBV6-3
CASSYVGATDTQYF
>.|TRBJ2-6|14|TRBV5-1
CASSPRTGANVLTF
>.|TRBJ1-1|13|TRBV30
CAWETRSDAGAFF
>TRBD1|TRBJ1-1|15|TRBV29-1
CSVVPGQGANTEAFF
>.|TRBJ2-2|14|TRBV21-1
CASTWTGNTGELFF
>.|TRBJ1-1|14|TRBV19
CASRGRWQNTEAFF
>.|TRBJ2-1|15|TRBV4-2
CASSQERFGSNEQFF
>TRBD2|TRBJ2-3|16|TRBV15
CATSRDGREDTDTQYF
>.|TRBJ1-1|14|TRBV6-1
CASSDIGVNTEAFF
>TRBD1|TRBJ1-4|15|TRBV4-1
CASSLRDRENEKLFF
>TRBD2|TRBJ2-2|19|TRBV6-2/TRBV6-3
CASSYSSVREGPHQRELFF
>.|TRBJ2-7|15|TRBV6-2/TRBV6-3
CASSYAQEGFYEQYF
>TRBD1|TRBJ1-4|15|TRBV5-1
CASSSRTGTNEKLFF
>.|TRBJ1-5|14|TRBV19
CASSITGPNQPQHF
>.|TRBJ2-4|14|TRBV7-6
CASSLAPLDGIQYF
>.|TRBJ2-5|17|TRBV15
CATSVSTGLPYQETQYF
>TRBD1|TRBJ2-1|15|TRBV4-3
CASSQDSGGDVEQFF
>.|TRBJ1-5|13|TRBV6-5
CASILGLNQPQHF
>TRBD1|TRBJ1-3|16|TRBV7-2
CASSVSGGASGNTIYF
>.|TRBJ2-2|17|TRBV7-9
CASSSVGLAINTGELFF
>TRBD1|TRBJ1-2|15|TRBV6-5
CASSYIGTGLDGYTF
>.|TRBJ1-1|14|TRBV7-2
CASSLRPGDTEAFF
>TRBD1|TRBJ2-3|17|TRBV7-2
CASSLEDRGPNTDTQYF
>.|TRBJ1-2|16|TRBV9
CASSVAPTVGNYGYTF
>.|TRBJ2-7|14|TRBV9
CASSAQTYSYEQYF
>.|TRBJ2-7|16|TRBV10-1
CASSESCGDRSYEQYF
>.|TRBJ1-1|16|TRBV6-1
CASSVQGGDAGTEAFF
>.|TRBJ2-1|12|TRBV6-2/TRBV6-3
CASSLKGNEQFF
>.|TRBJ1-2|13|TRBV9
CASSGAKTHGYTF
>.|TRBJ1-3|15|TRBV30
CAWSSAAYSGNTIYF
>TRBD1|TRBJ1-2|16|TRBV18
CASSLSQGQDNYGYTF
>TRBD1|TRBJ1-2|15|TRBV4-3
CASSQGQGSSGGYTF
>.|TRBJ1-1|17|TRBV23-1
CASSLGGGQVMNTEAFF
>.|TRBJ1-2|15|TRBV19
CASSIPSGDAGGYTF
>.|TRBJ1-2|13|TRBV2
CASRAPLSYGYTF
>TRBD1|TRBJ1-2|12|TRBV7-9
CASSGQGYGYTF
>.|TRBJ2-1|18|TRBV7-6
CASSIRGRGGVQYNEQFF
>TRBD1|TRBJ2-5|15|TRBV5-6
CASSSGTGNIETQYF
>.|TRBJ2-7|15|TRBV27
CASSLFLGDLYEQYF
>.|TRBJ1-6|14|TRBV19
CASSMQVSNSPLHF
>.|TRBJ1-5|14|TRBV5-5
CASSLAGGNQPQHF
>TRBD1|TRBJ1-2|17|TRBV6-6
CASSRQGKSFYNYGYTF
>.|TRBJ1-4|12|TRBV6-6
CASSYEGEKLFF
>TRBD1|TRBJ1-4|14|TRBV11-2
CASSADRAAGKLFF
>.|TRBJ2-1|18|TRBV28
CASSSIRQAESSYNEQFF
>.|TRBJ2-5|16|TRBV18
CASSPPRRLGQETQYF
>TRBD1|TRBJ1-1|16|TRBV28
CASSRTGGRLNTEAFF
>.|TRBJ1-3|15|TRBV5-1
CASSLGGDSGNTIYF